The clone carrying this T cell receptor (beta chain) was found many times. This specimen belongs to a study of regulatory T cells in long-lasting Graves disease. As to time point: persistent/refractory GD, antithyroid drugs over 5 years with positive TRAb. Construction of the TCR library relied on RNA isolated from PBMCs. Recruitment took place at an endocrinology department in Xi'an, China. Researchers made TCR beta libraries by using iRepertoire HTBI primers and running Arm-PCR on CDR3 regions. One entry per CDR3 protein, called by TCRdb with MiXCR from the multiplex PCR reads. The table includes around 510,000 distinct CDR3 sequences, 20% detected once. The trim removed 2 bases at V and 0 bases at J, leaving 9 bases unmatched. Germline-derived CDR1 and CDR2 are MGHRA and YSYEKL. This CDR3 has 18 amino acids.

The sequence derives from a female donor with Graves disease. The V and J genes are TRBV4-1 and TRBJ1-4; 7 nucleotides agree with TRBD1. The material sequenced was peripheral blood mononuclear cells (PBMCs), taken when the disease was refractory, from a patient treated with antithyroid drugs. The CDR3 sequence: CASSQIMGQPATNEKLFF. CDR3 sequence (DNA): TGCGCCAGCAGCCAAATTATGGGACAGCCTGCAACTAATGAAAAACTGTTTTTT.